A selection of T cell receptor beta chains follows, all from one sample in a study of tumor and adjacent non-tumor tissue in lung cancer. TCRdb re-derived calls from the multiplex PCR reads in MiXCR, one entry per CDR3 protein. The sample consists of 90,000 to 120,000 distinct CDR3 sequences, 65% of them appearing once. Sequences were obtained from distant non-tumor lung tissue. These receptor sequences come from a man aged 25-45 years with non-small cell lung cancer. Each CDR3 is given with its conserved first and last residue. Fields, in order: V gene, D gene, clone size, J gene, CDR3 DNA, CDR3 protein. A D gene is named only where the DNA matches it firmly. Where a row states a size, it is once, few, many or the class of an expanded clone; other rows omit it.

V: TRBV6-1
D: -
size: once
J: TRBJ1-2
DNA: TGTGCCAACAGGGAGAATGGCTACACCTTC
CDR3: CANRENGYTF

V: TRBV20-1
D: -
size: -
J: TRBJ1-2
DNA: TGCTGTGCTAGCAGGTTTAACTATGGCCACACCTTC
CDR3: CCASRFNYGHTF

V: TRBV30
D: -
size: -
J: TRBJ1-1
DNA: TGTGCCTGGGGCAGGGGAGAGTGGACTGAAGCTTTCTTT
CDR3: CAWGRGEWTEAFF

V: TRBV5-1
D: -
size: -
J: TRBJ2-5
DNA: TGCGCCAGCAACCGGCAGCAGGGAGATCGGGAGACCCAGTACTTC
CDR3: CASNRQQGDRETQYF

V: TRBV6-5
D: TRBD1
size: once
J: TRBJ1-5
DNA: TGTGCGATTTTCCGGGACAGGGGGCAGCCCCAGCATTTT
CDR3: CAIFRDRGQPQHF

V: TRBV11-3
D: -
size: -
J: TRBJ2-3
DNA: TGTGCCAGTAGCCCCGAGGCCACAGATACGCAGTTTTTT
CDR3: CASSPEATDTQFF

V: TRBV11-2
D: -
size: -
J: TRBJ2-2
DNA: TGTGCCGGCAGCCCTATCGAATGGACGTCCAAAGGGATCGGGGAGCTGTTTTTT
CDR3: CAGSPIEWTSKGIGELFF

V: TRBV11-2
D: -
size: once
J: TRBJ2-7
DNA: TGTGCCAGCAGCTGGGTATGGACCTACGAGCAGTACTTC
CDR3: CASSWVWTYEQYF

V: TRBV12-3/TRBV12-4
D: -
size: few
J: TRBJ2-2
DNA: TGTGCCAGCAGTTTAGCGGGGGGCGCCGGGGAGCTGTCTTTT
CDR3: CASSLAGGAGELSF

V: TRBV21-1
D: -
size: -
J: TRBJ2-7
DNA: TGTGCCGGCGGACAGGGGGACCCGAGCTCCTACGAGCAGTACTTC
CDR3: CAGGQGDPSSYEQYF

V: TRBV24-1
D: -
size: -
J: TRBJ2-3
DNA: TGTGCCACCAGTGATTCAGTCACAGATAGGCAGTATTTT
CDR3: CATSDSVTDRQYF

V: TRBV20-1
D: TRBD1
size: -
J: TRBJ2-7
DNA: TGCAGTGCTATAGATCCAGGACAGGTACCCTACGAGCAGTACTTC
CDR3: CSAIDPGQVPYEQYF

V: TRBV4-1
D: -
size: -
J: TRBJ2-7
DNA: TGCGCCAGCAGCCAAGATGGGGACTGGTCCTACGAGCAGTACTTC
CDR3: CASSQDGDWSYEQYF

V: TRBV20-1
D: TRBD1
size: -
J: TRBJ1-4
DNA: TGCAGTGCACAGGGGGTCGGGGCTATTAATGAAAAACTGTTTTTT
CDR3: CSAQGVGAINEKLFF

V: TRBV12-3/TRBV12-4
D: -
size: many
J: TRBJ1-5
DNA: TGTGCCAGCAGTTTTCCCGGGGGCGGTCAGCCCCAGCATTTT
CDR3: CASSFPGGGQPQHF

V: TRBV7-8
D: -
size: few
J: TRBJ1-5
DNA: TGTGCCAGCAGCTTACTTTTGGGGATTCAAGCCCAGCATTTT
CDR3: CASSLLLGIQAQHF

V: TRBV11-2
D: -
size: -
J: TRBJ2-7
DNA: TGTGCCAGCAGCTTAGACTCCGGGTTCTACGAGCCGTTCTTC
CDR3: CASSLDSGFYEPFF

V: TRBV11-3
D: TRBD1
size: -
J: TRBJ2-1
DNA: TGTGCCAGCAGCCGCACAGGGGTGGCCTACAATAAGCATTTCTTC
CDR3: CASSRTGVAYNKHFF

V: TRBV12-3/TRBV12-4
D: -
size: many
J: TRBJ2-2
DNA: TGTGCCAGCAGTTCCGCGAACACCGGGGAGCTGTTTTTT
CDR3: CASSSANTGELFF

V: TRBV11-2
D: TRBD2
size: medium-sized
J: TRBJ2-3
DNA: TGTGCCAGCAGCCTCGGACTAGCGGACACAGATACGCAGTATTTT
CDR3: CASSLGLADTDTQYF

V: TRBV20-1
D: -
size: -
J: TRBJ1-1
DNA: TGCAGTGCCCCCAAGACAACAGGGATGAACACTGAAGCTTCCTTT
CDR3: CSAPKTTGMNTEASF

V: TRBV6-2/TRBV6-3
D: -
size: once
J: TRBJ2-5
DNA: TGTGCCAGCAGTTATGGGGACATCCAAGAGACCCAGTACTTC
CDR3: CASSYGDIQETQYF

V: TRBV6-2/TRBV6-3
D: -
size: -
J: TRBJ2-6
DNA: TGTGCTTGCAGTTACGTGGGGGACCCCATCTCTGGGGCCAACGTCCTGACTTTC
CDR3: CACSYVGDPISGANVLTF

V: TRBV20-1
D: -
size: -
J: TRBJ2-5
DNA: TGCGGTGCCAAGTTAGGCCCTGGCGAGATCCAGTACTTC
CDR3: CGAKLGPGEIQYF

V: TRBV20-1
D: -
size: -
J: TRBJ2-7
DNA: TGCAGTGTTACTAGGTCTGGTCTCGGCGAGCAGTACTTC
CDR3: CSVTRSGLGEQYF

V: TRBV12-3/TRBV12-4
D: TRBD1
size: -
J: TRBJ2-2
DNA: TGTGCCAGCAACTCGAGGACAGGGAATTCCTGGGAGCTGCTTTTT
CDR3: CASNSRTGNSWELLF

V: TRBV20-1
D: -
size: -
J: TRBJ2-7
DNA: TGCAGTGCTAGAGATCAGTGGAGGGGGACCTACGAGCACTACTTC
CDR3: CSARDQWRGTYEHYF

V: TRBV4-3
D: -
size: many
J: TRBJ1-6
DNA: TGCGCCAGCAGCCAAGAGTATAGGAATTCACCCCTCCACTTT
CDR3: CASSQEYRNSPLHF

V: TRBV5-1
D: TRBD1
size: many
J: TRBJ2-2
DNA: TGCGCCAGCAGCTCCATGACAGGGGGAACCGGGGAGCTGTTTTTT
CDR3: CASSSMTGGTGELFF

V: TRBV20-1
D: -
size: once
J: TRBJ1-5
DNA: TGCAGTGCCCCCCGCGGAGGGCACAATCAGCCCCAGCATTTT
CDR3: CSAPRGGHNQPQHF

V: TRBV5-5
D: -
size: -
J: TRBJ1-2
DNA: TGTGCCAGCAGAGGAGTTCCTTCTTATGACTACACCTTC
CDR3: CASRGVPSYDYTF

V: TRBV6-1
D: -
size: medium-sized
J: TRBJ1-1
DNA: TGTGCCAGCAATTTCGGACCTAGGGTCGTTGCTTTCTTT
CDR3: CASNFGPRVVAFF

V: TRBV20-1
D: -
size: -
J: TRBJ2-1
DNA: TGCAGTGTGAAATACAATGAGCAGTTCTTT
CDR3: CSVKYNEQFF

V: TRBV4-2
D: TRBD2
size: -
J: TRBJ2-7
DNA: TGTCCCAGCAGCCAAAACCTCCCTAGCGGAGATTCCTACGAGCAGTACTTC
CDR3: CPSSQNLPSGDSYEQYF

V: TRBV11-2
D: TRBD2
size: -
J: TRBJ2-1
DNA: TGTGCCAGCAGCCTCGCACCAGCGGGGGGGAATGAGCAGTTCTTC
CDR3: CASSLAPAGGNEQFF